These 18 T cell receptor beta chains were sequenced from one sample in a study of cytomegalovirus exposure and HLA in healthy donors. The PCR ran on 60 Vbeta and 13 Jbeta primers. The repertoire was sequenced with immunoSEQ multiplex PCR; TCRdb's copy has only in-frame clones and lacks some. The sample has fewer than 200,000 clones, about 80% seen once. Sequenced material: PBMCs. All receptors come from a man in his sixties in good health and CMV-seronegative.

The rearrangement joins TRBV7-8 to TRBJ2-7, with 9 bases that match TRBD1. The germline gives CDR1 SGHVS, CDR2 FQNEAQ. After removal of 5 bases from V and 5 bases from J, the junction contained 7 bases not matched to a gene. The CDR3 length is 14 residues. In nucleotides, the CDR3 is TGTGCCAGCAGCATCCGGGACAGGGTCAACGAGCAGTACTTC. Protein sequence: CASSIRDRVNEQYF.

The chain combines TRBV2 with TRBJ1-2, with TRBD1 identical over 8 bases. This CDR3 contains 14 residues. Trimming at V came to 7 bases and at J to 8 bases, leaving 12 bases not matched to a gene. Germline V gives CDR1 SNHLY, CDR2 FYNNEI. CDR3 DNA: TGTGCCAGCACACAACGACAGGGGTTGGGAGGCTACACCTTC. Its protein product is CASTQRQGLGGYTF.

V gene TRBV2 combines with J gene TRBJ2-1; TRBD1 might be the D (6 bases). Deletions cut 7 bases from V and 4 bases from J, with 11 bases between. The germline V gene encodes CDR1 SNHLY and CDR2 FYNNEI. The CDR3 extends over 13 amino acids. DNA of the CDR3: TGTGCCAGCACCGTCGACAGGTACAATGAGCAGTTCTTC. Translation gives CASTVDRYNEQFF.

The CDR3 DNA reads as TGCAGCGTTGAAGTCCCTAGCCACGAGCAGTACTTC. Protein: CSVEVPSHEQYF. The chain links TRBV29-1 to TRBJ2-7, with D perhaps matching TRBD2 (5 bases). V lost 1 base and J 5 bases, leaving 9 bases between the germline ends. Germline V CDR1 and CDR2: SQVTM, ANQGSEA. The CDR3 contains 12 residues.

The V gene is TRBV18, the J gene TRBJ2-3; TRBD1 aligns across 8 bases. CDR3 length equals 15 residues. J lost 7 bases, V lost 2 bases, and 8 bases had no gene match. CDR1 and CDR2 from the germline V gene are KGHSH and LQKENI. CDR3 protein: CASSPGTGGTNTQYF. The CDR3 nucleotides are TGTGCCAGCTCACCAGGGACAGGTGGGACAAATACGCAGTATTTT.

This clone was counted a single time. The gene calls are TRBV5-4 and TRBJ1-1; no clear D gene. The V gene's germline CDR1 is SGHNT and CDR2 YYREEE (reference sequence). The CDR3 totals 15 residues. Trimming took 0 bases from V and 4 from J, leaving 13 bases between them. CDR3 residues: CASSLDHRWATEAFF. CDR3 DNA sequence: TGTGCCAGCAGCTTGGACCACAGATGGGCCACTGAAGCTTTCTTT.

The chain recombines TRBV7-3 with TRBJ2-3, with 10 nucleotides matching TRBD1. CDR3 length: 15 amino acids. Germline-derived CDR1 and CDR2 are SGHTA and FQGTGA. The V segment lost 4 bases and the J segment 4 bases; nucleotides outside the gene matches: 5. The CDR3 here is CASSYAGTGADTQYF. CDR3 DNA sequence: TGTGCCAGCAGCTACGCCGGGACAGGGGCAGATACGCAGTATTTT.

The chain combines TRBV5-6 with TRBJ2-3; 9 positions match TRBD2. Looked up from germline, CDR1 is SGHDT and CDR2 is YYEEEE. The length of the CDR3 is 16 residues. Trimming took 2 bases from V and 3 from J; bases not matched to a gene: 7. The CDR3 is CASSLGGTSRTDTQYF. For the CDR3, the DNA is TGTGCCAGCAGCTTAGGGGGGACTAGCAGAACAGATACGCAGTATTTT.

The chain couples TRBV4-2 to TRBJ2-1; 14 positions agree with TRBD2. CDR1 and CDR2 (germline): LGHNA, YNFKEQ. CDR3 length: 18 amino acids. V shed 0 bases, J shed 5 bases, and the junction held 6 bases outside the gene matches. The CDR3 loop is CASSQDPGLAGGNNEQFF. CDR3 nucleotides: TGTGCCAGCAGCCAAGACCCAGGACTAGCGGGGGGCAACAATGAGCAGTTCTTC.

The chain combines TRBV18 with TRBJ2-3; D gene ambiguous. Trimming stripped 8 bases from V and 1 base from J, with 13 bases between. This CDR3 contains 14 residues. Germline lookup yields CDR1 KGHSH and CDR2 LQKENI. The chain's CDR3 is CASNPYPGTDTQYF. The DNA of the CDR3 is TGTGCCAGCAACCCCTACCCCGGCACAGATACGCAGTATTTT.

The V and J genes are TRBV5-1 and TRBJ2-6, with 9 nucleotides matching TRBD1. The CDR3 covers 16 residues. CDR1 and CDR2 (germline): SGHRS, YFSETQ. With V trimmed by 3 bases and J by 2 bases, 3 bases remained unmatched. The DNA of the CDR3 is TGCGCCAGCAGCTCGACAGGGGGTGCTGGGGCCAACGTCCTGACTTTC. Translated: CASSSTGGAGANVLTF.

This clone showed up just a few times. This chain uses TRBV14 with TRBJ2-7, with D unresolved. This CDR3 has 12 amino acids. Per germline, CDR1 SGHDN and CDR2 FVKESK. Trimming left V 0 bases short and J 3 bases short, with 3 bases between. This CDR3 is CASSQDLYEQYF. DNA of the CDR3: TGTGCCAGCAGCCAAGACCTCTACGAGCAGTACTTC.

CDR3 coding DNA: TGTGCCAGCAGTGAAGCGCTGGCGGAGAATGAGCAGTTCTTC. This codes for CASSEALAENEQFF. This sequence joins TRBV6-1 and TRBJ2-1; D is undetermined. Germline CDR1 is MNHNS and CDR2 is SASEGT. The V gene lost 0 bases and the J gene lost 7 bases, with 10 bases spanning the gap. The CDR3 is 14 residues long.

The chain uses TRBV4-1 and TRBJ1-1; D remains ambiguous. Germline V gene data show CDR1 as MGHRA and CDR2 as YSYEKL. The germline V and J ends were trimmed by 0 bases and 6 bases, with 14 bases remaining between them. CDR3 length: 15 residues. Here the CDR3 DNA reads TGCGCCAGCAGCCAAGATTTCGGGGTGTGGGCTGAAGCTTTCTTT. Translating gives CASSQDFGVWAEAFF.

The rearrangement links TRBV19 to TRBJ2-7, with 9 bases fitting TRBD1. Germline lookup yields CDR1 LNHDA and CDR2 SQIVND (reference sequence). Germline trimming cut 10 bases from V and 3 bases from J; bases unmatched to any gene: 10. The CDR3 has 14 residues. The CDR3 DNA follows: TGTGCCACAAAAGGGCGGACAGGGGACTACGAGCAGTACTTC. This sequence encodes CATKGRTGDYEQYF.

This clone was seen just once. V is TRBV4-2 and J is TRBJ2-3, with 7 bases matching TRBD2. CDR1 is LGHNA, CDR2 YNFKEQ, per germline. The CDR3 consists of 16 residues. The J segment lost 1 base and the V segment lost 0 bases, leaving 4 bases of the junction unmatched. In DNA form, the CDR3 reads TGTGCCAGCAGCCAAGATCGGGCGGGGGGCACAGATACGCAGTATTTT. It encodes CASSQDRAGGTDTQYF.

This chain uses TRBV7-9 with TRBJ2-1; 8 bases are a match to TRBD2. This CDR3 contains 15 residues. Looked up from germline, CDR1 is SEHNR and CDR2 is FQNEAQ (reference sequence). The ends lost 5 bases at V and 4 bases at J; junction bases unmatched: 7. CDR3 in amino acids: CASSGTSGMYNEQFF. In DNA form, the CDR3 reads TGTGCCAGCAGCGGAACTAGCGGTATGTACAATGAGCAGTTCTTC.

The genes are TRBV6-6 and TRBJ1-1, with 10 nucleotides matching TRBD1. Germline lookup yields CDR1 MNHNY and CDR2 SVGAGI (reference sequence). Trimming took 5 bases from V and 11 from J; bases not matched to a gene: 11. This CDR3 contains 14 residues. CDR3 in amino acids: CASSTTGGASSAFF. The CDR3, as DNA: TGTGCCAGCAGTACGACAGGGGGCGCTTCATCGGCTTTCTTT.